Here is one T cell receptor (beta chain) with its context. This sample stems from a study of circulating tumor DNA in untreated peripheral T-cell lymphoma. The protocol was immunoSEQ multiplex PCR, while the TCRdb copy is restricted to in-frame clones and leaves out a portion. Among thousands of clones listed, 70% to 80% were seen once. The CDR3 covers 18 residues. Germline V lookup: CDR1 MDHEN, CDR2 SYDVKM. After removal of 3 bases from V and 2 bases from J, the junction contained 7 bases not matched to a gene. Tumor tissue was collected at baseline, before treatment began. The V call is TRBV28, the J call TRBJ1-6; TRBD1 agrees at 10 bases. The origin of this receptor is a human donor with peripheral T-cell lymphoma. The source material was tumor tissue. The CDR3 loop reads CASSFLGTGETYNSPLHF. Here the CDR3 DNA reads TGTGCCAGCAGTTTCCTTGGGACAGGGGAAACCTATAATTCACCCCTCCACTTT. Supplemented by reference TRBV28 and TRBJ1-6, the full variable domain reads DVKVTQSSRYLVKRTGEKVFLECVQDMDHENMFWYRQDPGLGLRLIYFSYDVKMKEKGDIPEGYSVSREKKERFSLILESASTNQTSMYLCASSFLGTGETYNSPLHFGNGTRLTVT.